This is a list of T cell receptor beta chains from one sample in a study of monozygotic twins with inflammatory bowel disease. Using the 5' RACE reads, TCRdb records one entry per CDR3 protein without DNA. Its table records just over 300,000 distinct CDR3 sequences. What was sequenced was blood. These receptors were collected from a human donor with ulcerative colitis or Crohn's disease, or a healthy co-twin of an affected twin (not recorded which). Each CDR3 is given with its conserved first and last residue.

cdr3_aa: CSVRGTNTGELFF
v_call: TRBV29-1
j_call: TRBJ2-2

cdr3_aa: CASSNQPTLQGNYGYTF
v_call: TRBV19
j_call: TRBJ1-2

cdr3_aa: CASSPPGPQGAAGYTF
v_call: TRBV18
j_call: TRBJ1-2

cdr3_aa: CASSPTGAIVSYEQYF
v_call: TRBV7-2
j_call: TRBJ2-7

cdr3_aa: CASSSGNRGASTDTQYF
v_call: TRBV7-9
j_call: TRBJ2-3

cdr3_aa: CASSQQYEQYF
v_call: TRBV6-2/TRBV6-3
j_call: TRBJ2-7

cdr3_aa: CASSPDRIYEQYF
v_call: TRBV18
j_call: TRBJ2-7

cdr3_aa: CAWQREEETQYF
v_call: TRBV30
j_call: TRBJ2-5

cdr3_aa: CASSNRQTQYF
v_call: TRBV19
j_call: TRBJ2-5

cdr3_aa: CASSPDPDSPLHF
v_call: TRBV18
j_call: TRBJ1-6

cdr3_aa: CASSPGGPTDTQYF
v_call: TRBV12-3/TRBV12-4
j_call: TRBJ2-3

cdr3_aa: CASSLASRRQPQHF
v_call: TRBV7-8
j_call: TRBJ1-5

cdr3_aa: CASTRGQGGREAFF
v_call: TRBV7-9
j_call: TRBJ1-1

cdr3_aa: CASSQDSGGIIGGNEQFF
v_call: TRBV4-2
j_call: TRBJ2-1

cdr3_aa: CASSLGRGGHTDTQYF
v_call: TRBV12-3/TRBV12-4
j_call: TRBJ2-3

cdr3_aa: CASSLSGLAGVSGELFF
v_call: TRBV7-2
j_call: TRBJ2-2

cdr3_aa: CASSNRDGSSYNEQFF
v_call: TRBV5-5
j_call: TRBJ2-1

cdr3_aa: CASSLEVERATDTQYF
v_call: TRBV27
j_call: TRBJ2-3

cdr3_aa: CASSLAGTGNTGELFF
v_call: TRBV5-6
j_call: TRBJ2-2

cdr3_aa: CASSPGTGRNGRVGNEQFF
v_call: TRBV28
j_call: TRBJ2-1

cdr3_aa: CASSIQGALGYTF
v_call: TRBV12-3/TRBV12-4
j_call: TRBJ1-2

cdr3_aa: CASSYSRRFDEQFF
v_call: TRBV6-5
j_call: TRBJ2-1